This TCR beta chain comes out of a study of radiation and T cells in renal cell carcinoma. Libraries were prepared by immunoSEQ multiplex PCR; TCRdb keeps only in-frame clonotypes and omits some of them. The sample consists of about 95,000 clones, 70% to 90% of them appearing once. The CDR3 extends over 14 amino acids. From germline, CDR1 is SGHRS and CDR2 YFSETQ. V lost 4 bases to trimming and J lost 3 bases; unmatched junction nucleotides: 2. Findings and limits, study-wide: No pretreatment tumor biopsies were available for baseline clonotypes. Top tumor clonotypes rose in blood 2 weeks post-radiation, then contracted.

As to this clone: Its antigen is not known.

Time point indicated: baseline pretreatment blood. Treatment here: 15 Gy SBRT to primary tumor, nephrectomy 4 weeks later. The sequence came from a man aged 50 to 59 with renal cell carcinoma. This chain joins TRBV5-1 and TRBJ2-7, with 12 bases matching TRBD2. Material: blood, obtained from a patient whose treatment included radiotherapy and nephrectomy. The CDR3 spells CASSRTSGNYEQYF. The CDR3 DNA reads as TGCGCCAGCAGCCGGACTAGCGGGAACTACGAGCAGTACTTC.